This T cell receptor beta chain derives from a study of blood T cell repertoires in COVID-19. Overall study context: The United States, Italy and Spain provided the acute and convalescent COVID-19 samples. T cells, B-cell-depleted T cells, or PBMCs supplied cDNA or gDNA.

J lost 2 bases, V lost 4 bases, and 15 bases had no gene match. Germline-derived CDR1 and CDR2 are SGHRS and YFSETQ. The CDR3 has 17 residues. Per the authors' pipeline: It was from reference gene primer amplification that nucleated cell counts were estimated. TCRdb keeps only in-frame clones here, not all; method: immunoSEQ multiplex PCR. V and J calls and clone size are as listed in that table; D and trimming were resolved from the DNA. The data hold roughly 100,000 clones, with approximately 84% observed a single time. The sample was peripheral blood. This chain connects TRBV5-1 to TRBJ2-7, with 7 bases that match TRBD1. This TCR derives from a human donor in a cohort sampled during active COVID-19. CDR3 region: CASSPRTGLERTYEQYF. As DNA, the CDR3 is TGCGCCAGCAGCCCCCGGACAGGCTTGGAACGGACCTACGAGCAGTACTTC.